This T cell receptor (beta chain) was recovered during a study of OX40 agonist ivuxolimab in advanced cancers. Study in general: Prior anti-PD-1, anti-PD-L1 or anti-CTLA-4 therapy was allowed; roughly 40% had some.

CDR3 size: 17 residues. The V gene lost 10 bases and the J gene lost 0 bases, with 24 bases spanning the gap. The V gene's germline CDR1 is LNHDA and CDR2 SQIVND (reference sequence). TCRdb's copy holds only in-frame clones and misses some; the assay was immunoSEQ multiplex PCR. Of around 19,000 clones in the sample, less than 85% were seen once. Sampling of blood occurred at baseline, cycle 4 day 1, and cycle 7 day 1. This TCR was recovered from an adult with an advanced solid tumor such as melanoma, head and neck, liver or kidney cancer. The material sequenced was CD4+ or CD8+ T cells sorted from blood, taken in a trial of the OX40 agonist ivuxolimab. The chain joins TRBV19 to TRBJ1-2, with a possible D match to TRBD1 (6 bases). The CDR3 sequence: CATDRGGPTGANYGYTF. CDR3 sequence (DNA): TGTGCCACCGACCGAGGGGGGCCGACGGGAGCTAACTATGGCTACACCTTC.